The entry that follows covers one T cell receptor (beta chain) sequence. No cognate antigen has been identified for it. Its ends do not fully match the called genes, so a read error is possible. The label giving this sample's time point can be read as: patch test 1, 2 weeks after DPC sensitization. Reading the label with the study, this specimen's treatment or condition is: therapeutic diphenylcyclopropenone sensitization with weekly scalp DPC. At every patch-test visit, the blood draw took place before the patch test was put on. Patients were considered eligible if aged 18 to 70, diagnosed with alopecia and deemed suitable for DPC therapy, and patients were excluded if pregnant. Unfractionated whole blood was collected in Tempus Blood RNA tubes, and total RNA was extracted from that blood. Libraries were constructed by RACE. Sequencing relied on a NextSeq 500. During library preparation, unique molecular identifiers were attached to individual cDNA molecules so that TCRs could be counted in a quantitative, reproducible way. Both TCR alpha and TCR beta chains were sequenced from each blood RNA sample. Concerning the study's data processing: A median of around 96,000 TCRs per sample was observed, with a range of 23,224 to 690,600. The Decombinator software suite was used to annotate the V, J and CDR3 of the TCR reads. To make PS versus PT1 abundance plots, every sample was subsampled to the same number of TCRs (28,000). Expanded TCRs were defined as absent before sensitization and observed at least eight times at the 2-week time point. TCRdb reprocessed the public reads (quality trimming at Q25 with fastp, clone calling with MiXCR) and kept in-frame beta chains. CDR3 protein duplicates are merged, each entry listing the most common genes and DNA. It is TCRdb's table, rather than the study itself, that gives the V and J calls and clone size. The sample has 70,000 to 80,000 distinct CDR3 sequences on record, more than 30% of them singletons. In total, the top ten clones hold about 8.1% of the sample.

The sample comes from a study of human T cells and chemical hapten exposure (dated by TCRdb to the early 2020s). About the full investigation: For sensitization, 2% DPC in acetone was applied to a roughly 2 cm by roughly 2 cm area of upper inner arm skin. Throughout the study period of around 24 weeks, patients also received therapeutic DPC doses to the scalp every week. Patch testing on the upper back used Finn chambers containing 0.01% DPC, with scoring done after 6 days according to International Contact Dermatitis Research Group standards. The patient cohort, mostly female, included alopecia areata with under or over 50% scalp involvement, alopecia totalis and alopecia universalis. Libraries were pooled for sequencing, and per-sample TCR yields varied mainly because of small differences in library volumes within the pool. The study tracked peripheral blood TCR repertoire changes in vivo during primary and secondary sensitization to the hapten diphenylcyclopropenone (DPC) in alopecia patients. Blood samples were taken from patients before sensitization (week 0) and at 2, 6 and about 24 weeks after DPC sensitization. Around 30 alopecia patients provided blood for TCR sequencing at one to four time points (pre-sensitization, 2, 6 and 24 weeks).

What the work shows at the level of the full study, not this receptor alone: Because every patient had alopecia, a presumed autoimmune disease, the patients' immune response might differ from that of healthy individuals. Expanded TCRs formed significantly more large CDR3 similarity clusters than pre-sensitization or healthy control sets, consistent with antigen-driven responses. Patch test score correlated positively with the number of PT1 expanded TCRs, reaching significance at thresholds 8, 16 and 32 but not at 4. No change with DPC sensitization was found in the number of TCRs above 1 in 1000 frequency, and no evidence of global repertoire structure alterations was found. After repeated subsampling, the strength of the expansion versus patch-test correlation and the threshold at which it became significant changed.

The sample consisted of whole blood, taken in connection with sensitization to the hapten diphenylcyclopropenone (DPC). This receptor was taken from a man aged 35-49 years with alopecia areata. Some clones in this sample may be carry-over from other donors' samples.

The CDR3 loop reads CSARDGNTVYF. The nucleotide sequence reads as follows: TGCAGTGCTAGAGATGGAAACACCGTATATTTT. The sequence joins TRBV20-1 to TRBJ1-3, with no D gene named confidently. There are 11 amino acids in the CDR3, from cysteine to phenylalanine inclusive. The DNA shown is the 33-base CDR3, in frame from base 1. CDR1 and CDR2 are read off the germline V gene (reference sequence) as DFQATT and SNEGSKA.